A selection of T cell receptor beta chains follows, all from one sample in a study of blood T cell repertoires in COVID-19. Generated by immunoSEQ multiplex PCR, the TCRdb table keeps only in-frame clones and is missing some. The sample lists hundreds of thousands of clones, about 86% occurring once. Sequences were obtained from PBMCs or T cells enriched from blood (not recorded which). The receptors derive from a man aged 25 to 40 with acute COVID-19. The CDR3 runs from the conserved cysteine through the conserved F or W. A D gene is named only where the DNA matches it firmly. Rows may omit the clone size; those that give it use once, few, many or a size class.

>TRBV5-1|TRBJ1-5|.|.
TGCGCCAGCAGCTACAGTCATGGTCAGCCCCAGCATTTT
CASSYSHGQPQHF
>TRBV29-1|TRBJ2-3|.|TRBD2
TGCAGCGTTTCGCTTGGGCTAGCGGGCACAGATACGCAGTATTTT
CSVSLGLAGTDTQYF
>TRBV2|TRBJ1-2|.|.
TGTGCCAGCAGTGAAGTGGGCCGTCGTAACTATGGCTACACCTTC
CASSEVGRRNYGYTF
>TRBV7-2|TRBJ1-5|.|.
TGTGCCAGCAGCGCGCGGGACCCAACAACGGCTGGCAATCAGCCCCAGCATTTT
CASSARDPTTAGNQPQHF
>TRBV5-6|TRBJ1-6|.|.
TGTGCCAGCAGCTTGGGAGGGCCCAATTCACCCCTCCACTTT
CASSLGGPNSPLHF
>TRBV4-3|TRBJ2-1|.|.
TGCGCCAGCAGCCAAGATCTTGTCGACAATGAGCAGTTCTTC
CASSQDLVDNEQFF
>TRBV14|TRBJ1-3|.|.
TGTGCCAGCAGCGAGACAGGAAACACCATATATTTT
CASSETGNTIYF
>TRBV11-2|TRBJ1-2|.|.
TGTGCCAGCAGCTTCCACCATGGGGGGAATAACTTCTATGGCTACACCTTC
CASSFHHGGNNFYGYTF
>TRBV9|TRBJ1-3|.|TRBD1
TGTGCCAGCGGGACAGGGGCTGGAAACACCATATATTTT
CASGTGAGNTIYF
>TRBV4-1|TRBJ2-3|.|.
TGCGCCAGCAGCCAAGACCCGAGCACAGATACGCAGTATTTT
CASSQDPSTDTQYF
>TRBV18|TRBJ1-1|once|.
TGTGCCAGCTCACCACAGGGGCTCGGCACTGAAGCTTTCTTT
CASSPQGLGTEAFF
>TRBV6-5|TRBJ2-1|.|.
TGTGCCAGCAGTTACCGCCGCGAAGGCGTGCGAGGTGAGCAGTTCTTC
CASSYRREGVRGEQFF
>TRBV28|TRBJ1-2|.|.
TGTGCCAGCAGTACAACAGGCGCCGGCTACACCTTC
CASSTTGAGYTF
>TRBV3-1/TRBV3-2|TRBJ1-4|.|TRBD1
TGTGCCAGCAGCCAATTAGGACAGGGGAATGAAAAACTGTTTTTT
CASSQLGQGNEKLFF
>TRBV9|TRBJ1-6|.|.
TGTGCCAGCAGCAAACAGAGTCTCAGTTCACCCCTCCACTTT
CASSKQSLSSPLHF
>TRBV9|TRBJ1-3|few|TRBD1
TGTGCCAGCAGCACTCACACGCCCGACAGGGTGGCTGGAAACACCATATATTTT
CASSTHTPDRVAGNTIYF
>TRBV11-2|TRBJ1-1|.|TRBD1
TGTGCCAGCAGCTCACAGGGGGCTGAAGCTTTCTTT
CASSSQGAEAFF
>TRBV3-1/TRBV3-2|TRBJ2-5|.|TRBD2
TGTGCCAGCAAGTTGGGCGGGGGGAAGCAAGAGACCCAGTACTTC
CASKLGGGKQETQYF
>TRBV24-1|TRBJ2-3|.|.
TGTGCCACCCGGGCGGACAATTCTAGCACAGATACGCAGTATTTT
CATRADNSSTDTQYF
>TRBV15|TRBJ2-5|.|.
TGTGCCACCACCCCGTTCATAGAAGAGACCCAGTACTTC
CATTPFIEETQYF
>TRBV4-3|TRBJ2-1|once|.
TGCGCCAGCAGCCAAGATGGTGGCGCTAGCTCTGAGCAGTTCTTC
CASSQDGGASSEQFF
>TRBV3-1/TRBV3-2|TRBJ2-3|.|TRBD2
TGTGCCAGCAGCGGACTATTGGCGGGGGGATGGGATACGCAGTATTTT
CASSGLLAGGWDTQYF
>TRBV10-2|TRBJ2-5|.|.
TGCGCCACTAGTGTCGGGAAAGAGACCCAGTACTTC
CATSVGKETQYF
>TRBV14|TRBJ2-1|.|TRBD2
TGTGCCAGCAGCCAGCTAGCGGGAGTTTCAGAGCAGTTCTTC
CASSQLAGVSEQFF
>TRBV6-5|TRBJ1-2|.|TRBD1
TGTGCCAGCAATAGAGACCGAGGACAGGGGGCTGGCTACACCTTC
CASNRDRGQGAGYTF
>TRBV24-1|TRBJ1-1|.|TRBD1
TGTGCCACCAGAGCGGACAGGGCCTCGAGTGAAGCTTTCTTT
CATRADRASSEAFF
>TRBV27|TRBJ2-4|.|.
TGTGCCAGCAGTTGGCTTAACAGGGTGGCCAAAAACATTCAGTACTTC
CASSWLNRVAKNIQYF
>TRBV3-1/TRBV3-2|TRBJ2-5|.|TRBD2
TGTGCCAGCAGCCAACCTCCTAGCGGGAGGGAGACCCAGTACTTC
CASSQPPSGRETQYF
>TRBV6-5|TRBJ1-1|few|TRBD1
TGTGCCAGCAGTAGACTCGACGAGGGGGCTGGAGCTTTCTTT
CASSRLDEGAGAFF
>TRBV12-3/TRBV12-4|TRBJ1-2|.|.
TGTGCCAGCAGTCTGGGCCTCTATGGCTACACCTTC
CASSLGLYGYTF
>TRBV11-3|TRBJ1-2|.|TRBD1
TGTGCCAGCAGCCTCCGACAGGGGACGCGTGGCTACACCTTC
CASSLRQGTRGYTF
>TRBV2|TRBJ1-6|once|TRBD1
TGTGCCAGCCTCAGGACAGGGGACTCACCCCTCCACTTT
CASLRTGDSPLHF
>TRBV5-4|TRBJ2-1|few|.
TGTGCCAGCAGCGTTCGGTCGGGCTACAATGAGCAGTTCTTC
CASSVRSGYNEQFF
>TRBV4-3|TRBJ1-2|.|TRBD1
TGCGCCAGCAGCCAGGATACGGGGGACAGGGGTTATGGCTACACCTTC
CASSQDTGDRGYGYTF
>TRBV30|TRBJ2-2|.|TRBD1
TGTGCCTGGAGTGAGACAGGGGGCTTTAGCGGGGAGCTGTTTTTT
CAWSETGGFSGELFF
>TRBV28|TRBJ1-2|.|TRBD1
TGTGCCAGCGAAGGTACGGACAGGGCCGCCTATGGCTACACCTTC
CASEGTDRAAYGYTF
>TRBV6-2/TRBV6-3|TRBJ2-2|.|.
TGTGCCAGCAGTTACCAGTCCGGGGAGCTGTTTTTT
CASSYQSGELFF
>TRBV4-1|TRBJ1-1|.|TRBD1
TGCGCCAGCAGCCATGCCCTCCGGGACAGTGGCACTGAAGCTTTCTTT
CASSHALRDSGTEAFF
>TRBV24-1|TRBJ2-1|few|TRBD1
TGTGCCACCCGGGGACAGGGCTTCAATGAGCAGTTCTTC
CATRGQGFNEQFF
>TRBV5-1|TRBJ1-1|.|.
TGTGCCAGCAGCCTGACAGCTACCAACACTGAAGCTTTCTTT
CASSLTATNTEAFF
>TRBV28|TRBJ1-2|.|.
TGTGCCAGCAGGAACCCCGGAACAGGGAGCTATGGCTACACCTTC
CASRNPGTGSYGYTF
>TRBV7-3|TRBJ2-3|.|.
TGTGCCAGCAGCTCCACTTACACAGATACGCAGTATTTT
CASSSTYTDTQYF
>TRBV3-1/TRBV3-2|TRBJ2-3|.|TRBD1
TGTGCCAGCAGCCGGCGACAGGGTTACGGCACAGATACGCAGTATTTT
CASSRRQGYGTDTQYF
>TRBV6-5|TRBJ2-3|.|.
TGTGCCAGCAGTTACTCACCGACGGGTTACACAGATACGCAGTATTTT
CASSYSPTGYTDTQYF
>TRBV5-6|TRBJ2-5|few|.
TGTGCCAGCAGCCCGATCGGGAGAGAAGAGACCCAGTACTTC
CASSPIGREETQYF